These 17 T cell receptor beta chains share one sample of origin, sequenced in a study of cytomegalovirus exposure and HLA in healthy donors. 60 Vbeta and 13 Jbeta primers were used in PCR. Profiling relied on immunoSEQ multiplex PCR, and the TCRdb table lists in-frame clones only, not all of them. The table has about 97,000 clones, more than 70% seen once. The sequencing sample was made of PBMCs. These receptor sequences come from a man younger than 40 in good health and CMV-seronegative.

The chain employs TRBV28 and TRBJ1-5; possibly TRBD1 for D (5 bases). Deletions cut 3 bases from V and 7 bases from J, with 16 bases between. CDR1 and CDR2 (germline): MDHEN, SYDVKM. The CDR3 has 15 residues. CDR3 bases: TGTGCCAGCAGTTTGTTTGGGGCCCTCGAGCAGCCCCAGCATTTT. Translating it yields CASSLFGALEQPQHF.

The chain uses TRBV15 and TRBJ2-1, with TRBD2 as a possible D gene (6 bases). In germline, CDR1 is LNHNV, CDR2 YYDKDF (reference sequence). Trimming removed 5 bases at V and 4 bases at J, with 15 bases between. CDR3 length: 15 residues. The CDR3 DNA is TGTGCCACCAGCCACGGGGGAGAACAGTACAATGAGCAGTTCTTC. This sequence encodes CATSHGGEQYNEQFF.

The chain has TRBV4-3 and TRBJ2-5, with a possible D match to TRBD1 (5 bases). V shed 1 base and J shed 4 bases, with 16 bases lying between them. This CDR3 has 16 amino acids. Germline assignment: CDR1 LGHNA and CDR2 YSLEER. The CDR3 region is CASSQGWQGGLETQYF. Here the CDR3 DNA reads TGCGCCAGCAGCCAAGGGTGGCAGGGTGGATTAGAGACCCAGTACTTC.

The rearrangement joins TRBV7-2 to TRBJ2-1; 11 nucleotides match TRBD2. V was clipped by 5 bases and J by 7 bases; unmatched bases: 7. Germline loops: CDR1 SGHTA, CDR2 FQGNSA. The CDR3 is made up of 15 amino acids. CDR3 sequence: CASSLLAGGRNEQFF. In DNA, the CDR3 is TGTGCCAGCAGCCTATTAGCGGGGGGGCGGAATGAGCAGTTCTTC.

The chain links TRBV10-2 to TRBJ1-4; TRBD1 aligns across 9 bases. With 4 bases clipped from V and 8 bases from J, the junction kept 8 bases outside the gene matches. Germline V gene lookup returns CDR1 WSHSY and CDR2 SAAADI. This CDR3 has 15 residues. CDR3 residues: CASSAQGAGKEKLFF. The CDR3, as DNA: TGCGCCAGCAGTGCACAGGGGGCGGGTAAGGAAAAACTGTTTTTT.

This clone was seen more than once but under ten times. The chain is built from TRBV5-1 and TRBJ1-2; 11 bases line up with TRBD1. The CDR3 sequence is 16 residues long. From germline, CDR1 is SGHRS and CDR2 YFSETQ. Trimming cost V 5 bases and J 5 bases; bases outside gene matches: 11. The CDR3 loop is CASRSGTGGSRYGYTF. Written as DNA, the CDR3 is TGCGCCAGCAGGTCCGGGACAGGGGGTAGTCGGTATGGCTACACCTTC.

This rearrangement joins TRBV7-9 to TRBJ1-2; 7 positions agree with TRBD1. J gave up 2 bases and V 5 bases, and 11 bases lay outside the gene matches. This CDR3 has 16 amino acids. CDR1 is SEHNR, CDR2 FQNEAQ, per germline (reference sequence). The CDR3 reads CASSPATGRRNYGYTF. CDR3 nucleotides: TGTGCCAGCAGCCCCGCGACAGGGCGCCGGAACTATGGCTACACCTTC.

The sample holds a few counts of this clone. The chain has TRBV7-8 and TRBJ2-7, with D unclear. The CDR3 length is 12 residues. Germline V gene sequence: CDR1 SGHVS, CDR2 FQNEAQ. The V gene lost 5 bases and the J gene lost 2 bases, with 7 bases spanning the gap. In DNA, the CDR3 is TGTGCCAGCAGCGTTCAAACCTACGAGCAGTACTTC. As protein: CASSVQTYEQYF.

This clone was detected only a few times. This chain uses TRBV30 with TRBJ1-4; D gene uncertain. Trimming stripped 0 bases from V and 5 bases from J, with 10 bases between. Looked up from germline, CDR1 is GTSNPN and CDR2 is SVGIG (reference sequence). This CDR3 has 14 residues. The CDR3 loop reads CAWSVTVRNEKLFF. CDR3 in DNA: TGTGCCTGGAGTGTCACGGTTCGGAATGAAAAACTGTTTTTT.

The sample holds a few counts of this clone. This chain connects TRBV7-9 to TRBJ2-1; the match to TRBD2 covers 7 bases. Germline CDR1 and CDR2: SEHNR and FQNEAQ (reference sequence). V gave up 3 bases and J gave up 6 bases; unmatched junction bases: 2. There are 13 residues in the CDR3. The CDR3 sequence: CASSFWGGNEQFF. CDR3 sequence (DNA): TGTGCCAGCAGCTTTTGGGGGGGCAATGAGCAGTTCTTC.

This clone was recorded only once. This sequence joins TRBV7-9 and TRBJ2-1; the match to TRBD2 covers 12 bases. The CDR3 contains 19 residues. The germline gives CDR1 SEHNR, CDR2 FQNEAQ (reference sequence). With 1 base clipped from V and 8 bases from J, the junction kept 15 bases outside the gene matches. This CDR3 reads CASSLVRLAGGNPFDEQFF. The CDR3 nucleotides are TGTGCCAGCAGCTTAGTGCGGCTAGCGGGGGGGAATCCCTTCGATGAGCAGTTCTTC.

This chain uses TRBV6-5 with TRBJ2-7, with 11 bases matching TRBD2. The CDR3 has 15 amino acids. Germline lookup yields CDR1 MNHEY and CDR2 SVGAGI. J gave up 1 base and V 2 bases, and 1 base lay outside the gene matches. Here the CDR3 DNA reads TGTGCCAGCAGTTACGGGACTAGCGGATCCTACGAGCAGTACTTC. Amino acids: CASSYGTSGSYEQYF.

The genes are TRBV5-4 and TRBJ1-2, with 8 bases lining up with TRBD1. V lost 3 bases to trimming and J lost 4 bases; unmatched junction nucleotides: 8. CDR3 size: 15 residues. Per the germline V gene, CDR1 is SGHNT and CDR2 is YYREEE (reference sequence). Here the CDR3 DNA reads TGTGCCAGCAGCTCTTTCCTACAGGGGGGCTATGGCTACACCTTC. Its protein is CASSSFLQGGYGYTF. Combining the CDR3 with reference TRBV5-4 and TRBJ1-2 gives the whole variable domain ETGVTQSPTHLIKTRGQQVTLRCSSQSGHNTVSWYQQALGQGPQFIFQYYREEENGRGNFPPRFSGLQFPNYSSELNVNALELDDSALYLCASSSFLQGGYGYTFGSGTRLTVV.

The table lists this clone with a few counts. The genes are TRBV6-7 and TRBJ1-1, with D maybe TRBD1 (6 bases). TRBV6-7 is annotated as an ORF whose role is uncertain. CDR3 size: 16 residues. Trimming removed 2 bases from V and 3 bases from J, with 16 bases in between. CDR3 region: CASSYPKTGNDTEAFF. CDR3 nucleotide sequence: TGTGCCAGCAGTTACCCTAAAACAGGGAACGACACTGAAGCTTTCTTT.

CDR3 sequence: CASSPGLAGVQETQYF. The CDR3 DNA sequence: TGTGCCAGCAGCCCCGGACTAGCGGGGGTCCAAGAGACCCAGTACTTC. The chain joins TRBV9 to TRBJ2-5; 13 bases map to TRBD2. V lost 4 bases, J lost 1 base, and 4 bases stayed unmatched. The CDR3 consists of 16 residues. Germline CDR1 reads SGDLS; CDR2 reads YYNGEE.

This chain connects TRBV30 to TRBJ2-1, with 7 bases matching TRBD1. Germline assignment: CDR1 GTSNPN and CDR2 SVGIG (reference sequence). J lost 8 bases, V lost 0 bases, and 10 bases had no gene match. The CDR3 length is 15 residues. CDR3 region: CAWSVRLGQVYEQFF. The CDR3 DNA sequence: TGTGCCTGGAGTGTACGGCTAGGACAGGTTTATGAGCAGTTCTTC.

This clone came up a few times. CDR3 DNA: TGCAGCGCCGTAGTCCCCGGGATTTGGATCCTCAATGAAAAACTGTTTTTT. Translated, it gives CSAVVPGIWILNEKLFF. V is TRBV29-1 and J is TRBJ1-4; D remains ambiguous. CDR1 and CDR2 (germline): SQVTM, ANQGSEA. The V end lost 7 bases, the J end lost 5 bases, and 26 bases lay between the germline ends. The CDR3 has 17 amino acids.